This T cell receptor (beta chain) was captured by sequencing in a study of cytomegalovirus exposure and HLA in healthy donors. Comments on this clone: The antigen is undetermined.

Trimming removed 2 bases from V and 5 bases from J, with 9 bases in between. Germline CDR1 KGHSH, CDR2 LQKENI. This CDR3 region has 14 residues. Study outcomes and limitations: A classifier reportedly called cytomegalovirus status with high sensitivity and specificity.

These donors, healthy bone marrow donors, were studied. The PCR was carried out with 60 Vbeta primers and 13 Jbeta primers. Sequenced by immunoSEQ multiplex PCR; TCRdb stores in-frame clones only, minus some. The table shows around 130,000 clones, with around 80% occurring only once. The V call is TRBV18, the J call TRBJ2-2; possibly TRBD2 for D (6 bases). The receptor was isolated from a man aged 30 to 45 in good health and CMV-seronegative. The sequencing sample was made of PBMCs. As DNA, the CDR3 is TGTGCCAGCTCACCAAGGAGGGAAACCGGGGAGCTGTTTTTT. Translation gives CASSPRRETGELFF.